The T cell receptor beta chain described here comes from a study of Ad26.COV2.S vaccination and SARS-CoV-2 variants. Produced via immunoSEQ multiplex PCR; TCRdb's table is partial and in-frame only. Of roughly 700,000 clones listed, approximately 88% are singletons. The treatment denotes: 15 to 20 received Ad26.COV2.S at low or high dose, single or two shots; roughly 5 received placebo; per-sample allocation not given. After the first vaccine or placebo injection, samples were drawn on day 63. In germline, CDR1 is MNHEY, CDR2 SVGEGT. The ends were cut back, 5 bases at V and 8 bases at J, with 10 bases in the middle. The CDR3 is made up of 11 amino acids.

The origin of this receptor is a person between 18 and 59 years old who received the Ad26.COV2.S COVID-19 vaccine or a placebo. The J gene is TRBJ2-7, the V gene TRBV6-2 or TRBV6-3; D ambiguous. Sequences were derived from peripheral blood, sampled in a trial of Ad26.COV2.S vaccine versus placebo. The CDR3 region has the DNA TGTGCCAGCAGTAGAACTGCGCAGCAGTACTTC. It yields the protein CASSRTAQQYF.